In this sample, the clone carrying this TCR beta chain turned up once. The antigen is unknown. The table came from immunoSEQ multiplex PCR; TCRdb's copy has only in-frame clones and leaves some out. This sample has around 130,000 clones, with 92% found just once. The V and J ends lost 4 bases and 10 bases, in that order; junction bases with no gene match: 25. CDR3 length: 20 amino acids. Germline V gene lookup returns CDR1 SGDLS and CDR2 YYNGEE. The data originate from a study of CD4+ T cells in melanoma. General study findings and limits: CD8+ T cell, macrophage and B cell function reportedly correlated with neoantigen-specific CD4+ T cells. Neoantigen-specific CD4+ T cells in melanoma reportedly had diverse differentiation states.

This chain connects TRBV9 to TRBJ2-4; 11 nucleotides align to TRBD1. The receptor comes from a human donor with melanoma. CDR3 loop: CASSSVSGQGAFGSSGIQYF. The CDR3 DNA follows: TGTGCCAGCAGCTCCGTTTCCGGACAGGGGGCGTTTGGGTCGTCAGGGATTCAGTACTTC.